The present T cell receptor beta chain was sequenced within a study of post-analysis software for immune sequencing data. V was clipped by 9 bases and J by 7 bases; unmatched bases: 5. Germline CDR1 is MNHEY and CDR2 is SMNVEV (reference sequence). The CDR3 is 13 amino acids. Study conclusions and caveats: Patients carried roughly five TRBV segments more frequently than controls did, and TRBV5-6, TRBV5-1 and TRBV20-1 were among them. Controls showed significantly higher normalized Chao1 diversity than did multiple sclerosis patients.

Unique molecular identifiers featured in each of the TCR beta cDNA libraries. MiXCR, run by TCRdb on the PCR reads, gives a single entry per CDR3 protein. The table lists around 400,000 distinct CDR3 sequences, approximately 38% of them singletons. Remarks on this clonotype: Its antigen is unknown.

V usage is TRBV27 and J usage is TRBJ2-1; 11 bases agree with TRBD2. The TCR comes from a girl aged 2 to 10 with multiple sclerosis. Sample: blood. CDR3 in amino acids: CASASGGRNEQFF. The DNA for the CDR3 is TGTGCCAGTGCTAGCGGGGGGCGAAATGAGCAGTTCTTC.